This TCR beta chain appears in the sequencing data of a study of T cell repertoires in cytomegalovirus infection. Study information: In the study, CMV epitopes included recently identified HLA-C-restricted and well-studied HLA-B-restricted ones. Evidence of both CMV infection and a matching HLA type came from public TCR beta signatures.

Via MiXCR, TCRdb re-called the reads, giving one row per CDR3 protein. Found here are around 69,000 distinct CDR3 sequences, less than 30% of them singletons; the top ten hold roughly 65%. This clonotype occurred many times. Its matching antigen is unknown. Study-level results: Cumulated frequencies of public TCR beta families served to identify carriers of CMV plus the relevant HLA. Dominating the ex vivo response were HLA-C-restricted CMV-specific TCR beta clonotypes.

The material sequenced was CD8+ T cells from cultured PBMCs, taken from culture after CMV antigen stimulation. The source is a human donor in good health (CMV status not recorded). Some clones in this sample may be carry-over from other donors' samples.

The CDR3 DNA sequence: TGTGCCAGTAGTATGGGGACAGGGAGCGCCGAGCAGTACTTC. It translates to CASSMGTGSAEQYF. This chain uses TRBV19 with TRBJ2-7, with 9 bases lining up with TRBD1. This CDR3 contains 14 residues. With V trimmed by 3 bases and J by 6 bases, 6 bases remained unmatched. Germline V gene sequence: CDR1 LNHDA, CDR2 SQIVND (reference sequence).